Following are 28 T cell receptor beta chains from one sample sequenced in a study of Graves' ophthalmopathy and Graves' hyperthyroidism. RNA transcripts yielded amplified TCR beta CDR3 regions. Amplification began with first-round RT-PCR using HTBI primers, then second-round multiplex PCR was performed. TCRdb redid the calling of the multiplex PCR reads with MiXCR, one entry per CDR3 protein. The table lists a few hundred thousand distinct CDR3 sequences, around a fifth of them singletons. What was sequenced was peripheral blood. These receptors were taken from a young woman with stable Graves' hyperthyroidism.

In this sample, this clonotype turned up many times. This rearrangement joins TRBV25-1 to TRBJ2-4, with TRBD1 matching over 7 bases. V shed 3 bases, J shed 0 bases, and the junction held 8 bases outside the gene matches. Germline V gives CDR1 MGHDK, CDR2 SYGVNS. This CDR3 is 17 amino acids long. For the CDR3, the DNA is TGTGCCAGCAGTGACCGGACAGGTGGCTTAGCCAAAAACATTCAGTACTTC. Protein: CASSDRTGGLAKNIQYF.

This clonotype appeared many times. The gene calls are TRBV18 and TRBJ1-1; TRBD1 matches at 7 bases. V dropped 3 bases and J dropped 1; count of bases not matched to a gene: 5. Germline CDR1 and CDR2: KGHSH and LQKENI. The CDR3 covers 15 residues. CDR3 loop: CASSPTWTGNTEAFF. The DNA of the CDR3 is TGTGCCAGCTCACCGACATGGACAGGGAACACTGAAGCTTTCTTT.

This clonotype was picked up a small number of times. J is TRBJ2-7 and V is TRBV6-1; D may be TRBD1 or TRBD2 (6 bases each). The CDR3 totals 15 residues. Germline V gives CDR1 MNHNS, CDR2 SASEGT. The V gene lost 8 bases and the J gene lost 2 bases, with 19 bases spanning the gap. The CDR3 spells CASAIRGLGAYEQYF. CDR3 DNA sequence: TGTGCCAGCGCAATCCGGGGGCTGGGGGCCTACGAGCAGTACTTC.

This clonotype was counted ten times or more. The V call is TRBV30, the J call TRBJ1-1; D might be TRBD1 (5 bases). The CDR3 is 11 amino acids. Trimming took 4 bases from V and 11 from J, leaving 14 bases between them. CDR1 GTSNPN and CDR2 SVGIG come from the germline V gene (reference sequence). CDR3 residues: CAWNDRPEAFF. In nucleotides, the CDR3 is TGTGCCTGGAACGACAGACCCGAGGCTTTCTTT.

This clonotype was observed a handful of times. The chain recombines TRBV18 with TRBJ2-2, with D perhaps TRBD1 (5 bases). The CDR3 consists of 15 residues. The V gene lost 4 bases and the J gene lost 0 bases, with 9 bases spanning the gap. Germline assignment: CDR1 KGHSH and CDR2 LQKENI. The CDR3 DNA follows: TGTGCCAGCTCACAAGAGACAGCGAACACCGGGGAGCTGTTTTTT. Its translation: CASSQETANTGELFF.

This clonotype has only a few counts. The J gene is TRBJ2-7, the V gene TRBV11-3; D unclear. The ends were cut back, 3 bases at V and 2 bases at J, with 17 bases in the middle. The CDR3 totals 16 residues. Germline CDR1 SGHNT, CDR2 YENEEA. CDR3: CASSFRLDNPPYEQYF. CDR3 bases: TGTGCCAGCAGCTTCAGACTCGACAACCCCCCCTACGAGCAGTACTTC.

This clonotype was counted many times. The J gene is TRBJ1-2, the V gene TRBV30; perhaps TRBD1 as D (6 bases). CDR1 and CDR2 from the germline V gene are GTSNPN and SVGIG (reference sequence). With 0 bases removed from V and 5 bases from J, the gap between germline ends came to 16 bases. The CDR3 length is 15 residues. The CDR3 loop is CAWSVPGGRGYGYTF. In nucleotides, the CDR3 is TGTGCCTGGAGTGTTCCTGGGGGCAGGGGTTATGGCTACACCTTC.

This rearrangement joins TRBV6-1 to TRBJ1-2; no reliable D call. V lost 4 bases, J lost 5 bases, and 11 bases lay in between. The CDR3 length is 13 residues. Germline CDR1 reads MNHNS; CDR2 reads SASEGT. CDR3: CASSGIRVYGYTF. The CDR3 DNA is TGTGCCAGCAGTGGTATACGGGTATATGGCTACACCTTC.

V usage is TRBV5-1 and J usage is TRBJ2-5, with D unresolved. The CDR3 totals 15 residues. The germline V and J ends were trimmed by 0 bases and 5 bases, with 14 bases remaining between them. Germline V gene data show CDR1 as SGHRS and CDR2 as YFSETQ. CDR3 protein: CASSLVGYLQETQYF. The CDR3 DNA follows: TGCGCCAGCAGCTTGGTCGGCTACCTCCAGGAGACCCAGTACTTC.

This clonotype was detected ten times or more. The rearrangement joins TRBV15 to TRBJ1-6; possible D gene TRBD1, 6 bases. The CDR3 is made up of 15 amino acids. V was shortened by 1 base and J by 7 bases, with 11 bases between the two germline ends. From germline, CDR1 is LNHNV and CDR2 YYDKDF (reference sequence). The CDR3, as DNA: TGTGCCACCAGCAGAGTTCGGGGGGCGAATTCACCCCTCCACTTT. Protein sequence: CATSRVRGANSPLHF.

Ten or more counts support this clonotype. The chain carries TRBV4-1 and TRBJ1-2; D possibly corresponds to TRBD1 (5 bases). CDR1 and CDR2 from the germline V gene are MGHRA and YSYEKL. V shed 1 base and J shed 0 bases, with 15 bases lying between them. The CDR3 covers 17 residues. CDR3 coding DNA: TGCGCCAGCAGCCAAGCCCTGAGGAGGGGAGCTAACTATGGCTACACCTTC. As protein: CASSQALRRGANYGYTF.

The sample holds many counts of this clonotype. This CDR3 reads CASRRWTGRGNSNQPQHF. CDR3 in DNA: TGTGCCAGCAGACGATGGACAGGCCGGGGGAATAGCAATCAGCCCCAGCATTTT. The chain combines TRBV12-3 or TRBV12-4 with TRBJ1-5; TRBD1 aligns across 7 bases. CDR3 length: 18 amino acids. Unmatched junction bases numbered 14, after V lost 6 bases and J lost 0 bases.

This clonotype was seen at least ten times. The rearrangement joins TRBV15 to TRBJ2-7; perhaps TRBD2 as D (6 bases). The CDR3 is 16 residues long. Deletions cut 5 bases from V and 2 bases from J, with 19 bases between. Germline-derived CDR1 and CDR2 are LNHNV and YYDKDF (reference sequence). The CDR3: CATSGGITGTPYEQYF. Here the CDR3 DNA reads TGTGCCACCAGCGGGGGGATCACCGGGACGCCCTACGAGCAGTACTTC.

This clonotype was observed many times. The rearrangement links TRBV7-8 to TRBJ2-7, with 10 bases identical to TRBD1. V gave up 5 bases and J gave up 5 bases; unmatched junction bases: 9. Germline V lookup: CDR1 SGHVS, CDR2 FQNEAQ. The CDR3 runs 15 residues. DNA of the CDR3: TGTGCCAGCAGCCCCACAAGGACAGGGGGACACGAGCAGTACTTC. Its protein product is CASSPTRTGGHEQYF.

This clonotype was seen many times. DNA of the CDR3: TGTGCCAGCAGCTCGATAGGGCTAGCGGGAGTAGGCACAGATACGCAGTATTTT. Protein: CASSSIGLAGVGTDTQYF. J is TRBJ2-3 and V is TRBV7-3; 10 nucleotides match TRBD2. The germline gives CDR1 SGHTA, CDR2 FQGTGA. The CDR3 is 18 residues long. The V gene end was trimmed by 4 bases and the J gene end by 1 base; junction bases not matched to a gene: 11. Looking up the rest from reference TRBV7-3 and TRBJ2-3 gives the full variable domain: GAGVSQTPSNKVTEKGKYVELRCDPISGHTALYWYRQSLGQGPEFLIYFQGTGAADDSGLPNDRFFAVRPEGSVSTLKIQRTERGDSAVYLCASSSIGLAGVGTDTQYFGPGTRLTVL.

The chain combines TRBV12-3 or TRBV12-4 with TRBJ1-1, with D perhaps matching TRBD1 (5 bases). V lost 5 bases and J 7 bases, leaving 14 bases between the germline ends. CDR3 length: 13 amino acids. The CDR3 loop is CASSNLRGDEAFF. CDR3 nucleotide sequence: TGTGCCAGCAGTAACCTACGAGGGGATGAAGCTTTCTTT.

For this clonotype: A read error is possible here, since a much larger clone lies one base away. This sequence joins TRBV20-1 and TRBJ2-7; D unclear. In germline, CDR1 is DFQATT, CDR2 SNEGSKA (reference sequence). This CDR3 has 13 residues. The CDR3 protein is CSARRRSWEEQCF. In nucleotides, the CDR3 is TGCAGTGCTAGGCGACGGTCGTGGGAAGAGCAGTGCTTC.

This clonotype was counted at least ten times. This rearrangement joins TRBV20-1 to TRBJ2-5; 10 bases are shared with TRBD2. V was pared by 6 bases and J by 7 bases, with 8 bases of the junction left unmatched. CDR3 length: 13 residues. CDR1 is DFQATT and CDR2 is SNEGSKA in the germline V gene (reference sequence). The CDR3 coding sequence is TGCAGTGCGCAAACTAGCGGGAAGGGGACCCAGTACTTC. The encoded protein is CSAQTSGKGTQYF.

Many counts were recorded for this clonotype. This chain links TRBV12-3 or TRBV12-4 with TRBJ2-2; D not certain. CDR3 length: 16 residues. The V end lost 6 bases, the J end lost 4 bases, and 18 bases lay between the germline ends. The CDR3 is CASSPPRRESTGELFF. The CDR3 DNA follows: TGTGCCAGCAGCCCCCCCCGCAGAGAATCCACCGGGGAGCTGTTTTTT.

V gene TRBV20-1 combines with J gene TRBJ1-5, with D perhaps matching TRBD1 (6 bases). The CDR3 is 13 amino acids. CDR1 DFQATT and CDR2 SNEGSKA come from the germline V gene (reference sequence). V was trimmed by 3 bases and J by 3 bases, leaving 9 bases between them. CDR3 in amino acids: CSASRGYNQPQHF. The DNA for the CDR3 is TGCAGTGCTAGTAGGGGGTACAATCAGCCCCAGCATTTT.

This clonotype was found many times. The CDR3, as DNA: TGTGCCAGCAGTTTAGGTGGGGGGGAAACTGAAGCTTTCTTT. Protein sequence: CASSLGGGETEAFF. The V and J genes are TRBV12-3 or TRBV12-4 and TRBJ1-1; tentatively, D is TRBD1 (5 bases). Trimming pared 1 base from V and 5 bases from J, leaving 11 bases between. This CDR3 is 14 amino acids long.

The CDR3 loop is CASSQLASYEQYF. CDR3 coding DNA: TGTGCCAGTAGCCAACTAGCGTCCTACGAGCAGTACTTC. The chain carries TRBV19 and TRBJ2-7; 7 positions match TRBD2. CDR1 and CDR2 (germline): LNHDA, SQIVND (reference sequence). CDR3 length: 13 residues. The J segment lost 1 base and the V segment lost 6 bases, leaving 3 bases of the junction unmatched.

This clonotype appeared many times. The chain has TRBV6-1 and TRBJ1-2, with a tentative D call TRBD1 (5 bases). Germline V lookup: CDR1 MNHNS, CDR2 SASEGT. The CDR3 runs 13 residues. Deletions cut 3 bases from V and 2 bases from J, with 7 bases between. The chain's CDR3 is CASSENRNYGYTF. CDR3 DNA sequence: TGTGCCAGCAGTGAGAACAGGAACTATGGCTACACCTTC.

V usage is TRBV6-1 and J usage is TRBJ2-2, with D possibly called TRBD1 or TRBD2 (6 bases each). This CDR3 comprises 15 residues. CDR1 and CDR2 from the germline V gene are MNHNS and SASEGT. V shed 6 bases and J shed 2 bases, with 13 bases lying between them. The DNA for the CDR3 is TGTGCCAGCAGACGCGGGGACACTAACACCGGGGAGCTGTTTTTT. It translates to CASRRGDTNTGELFF.

This clonotype was detected many times. The J gene is TRBJ1-1, the V gene TRBV12-3 or TRBV12-4; D gene ambiguous. The CDR3 is 14 amino acids. With 3 bases removed from V and 5 bases from J, the gap between germline ends came to 13 bases. The CDR3 here is CASSFSGVGTEAFF. CDR3 in DNA: TGTGCCAGCAGTTTTTCCGGCGTTGGGACTGAAGCTTTCTTT.

The sample holds many counts of this clonotype. This chain uses TRBV20-1 with TRBJ2-3, with 12 bases fitting TRBD2. V lost 6 bases and J lost 6; bases outside the gene matches: 7. The CDR3 runs 14 residues. The germline V gene encodes CDR1 DFQATT and CDR2 SNEGSKA (reference sequence). The CDR3 coding sequence is TGCAGTGCGAGGACTAGCGGGGAAGTGGATACGCAGTATTTT. Translation gives CSARTSGEVDTQYF.

This clonotype was counted a few times. J is TRBJ1-5 and V is TRBV11-2; the D is unclear. Germline values: CDR1 SGHAT, CDR2 FQNNGV. The V end lost 0 bases, the J end lost 0 bases, and 9 bases lay between the germline ends. CDR3 length: 16 residues. CDR3 region: CASSLDGTYSNQPQHF. In DNA form, the CDR3 reads TGTGCCAGCAGCTTAGACGGCACCTATAGCAATCAGCCCCAGCATTTT.

In its sample, this clonotype was seen many times. J is TRBJ2-7 and V is TRBV5-1, with 10 nucleotides matching TRBD2. Germline V gene lookup returns CDR1 SGHRS and CDR2 YFSETQ. V was pared by 4 bases and J by 0 bases, with 7 bases of the junction left unmatched. The CDR3 has 16 residues. In DNA form, the CDR3 reads TGCGCCAGCAGCGCGCGGACTAGCGGATTCTCCTACGAGCAGTACTTC. Amino acids: CASSARTSGFSYEQYF.